This T cell receptor (beta chain) is drawn from a study of blood T cell repertoires in COVID-19. The CDR3 has 13 residues. The germline V gene encodes CDR1 LNHDA and CDR2 SQIVND (reference sequence). Trimming shortened V by 7 bases and J by 2 bases, and 11 bases separated the two germline ends. This clone was counted a few times. The study drew participants aged roughly 18 to 95 years from around 24 US areas. Each participant's cohort was designated according to participant-reported clinical history. A PCR-confirmed or clinician-diagnosed COVID-19 case had contacted exposed participants within 2 weeks of entry. Authors' methods: Amplifying reference gene primers gave estimates of nucleated cell counts. Only in-frame clones appear in the TCRdb table, and some are missing; sequencing was by immunoSEQ multiplex PCR. The D gene and trimming were derived from the DNA, and the V and J assignments and clone size from that table. Of fewer than 350,000 clones detected, approximately 91% appear once; the ten largest clones hold about 0.94%.

The V call is TRBV19, the J call TRBJ1-2; D is unclear. The TCR originated in a woman in her 30s who had been exposed to COVID-19. Sequenced sample: PBMCs or T cells enriched from blood (not recorded which). The CDR3 protein is CASTYDSNYGYTF. In nucleotides, the CDR3 is TGTGCCAGTACCTACGATTCAAACTATGGCTACACCTTC. Complete variable domain (other parts from reference TRBV19 and TRBJ1-2): DGGITQSPKYLFRKEGQNVTLSCEQNLNHDAMYWYRQDPGQGLRLIYYSQIVNDFQKGDIAEGYSVSREKKESFPLTVTSAQKNPTAFYLCASTYDSNYGYTFGSGTRLTVV.